This T cell receptor (beta chain) emerged from a study of cytomegalovirus exposure and HLA in healthy donors. Whole-study results and caveats: The authors later found TCR association rates varying by HLA locus, with DRB1 most and HLA-C fewest. TCR beta V- and J-gene trimming, according to a later analysis, was linked to a missense DCLRE1C variant.

CDR1 and CDR2 (germline): MNHNS, SASEGT. CDR3 length: 11 residues. The PCR contained 60 Vbeta and 13 Jbeta primers. The protocol was immunoSEQ multiplex PCR, while the TCRdb copy is restricted to in-frame clones and leaves out a portion. The repertoire consists of approximately 170,000 clones, with roughly four fifths occurring once and the leading ten covering just over 2%. As regards this clone: What it binds is unknown. A junction boundary mismatches the germline segment, possibly from a read error.

Sequences were obtained from PBMCs. The origin of this receptor is a woman aged 30 to 39 in good health and CMV-seropositive. V and J are TRBV6-1 and TRBJ2-1; D is undetermined. CDR3 in amino acids: CASSPYNEQFF. CDR3 DNA: TGTGCCAGCAGTCCCTATAATGAGCAGTTCTTC.